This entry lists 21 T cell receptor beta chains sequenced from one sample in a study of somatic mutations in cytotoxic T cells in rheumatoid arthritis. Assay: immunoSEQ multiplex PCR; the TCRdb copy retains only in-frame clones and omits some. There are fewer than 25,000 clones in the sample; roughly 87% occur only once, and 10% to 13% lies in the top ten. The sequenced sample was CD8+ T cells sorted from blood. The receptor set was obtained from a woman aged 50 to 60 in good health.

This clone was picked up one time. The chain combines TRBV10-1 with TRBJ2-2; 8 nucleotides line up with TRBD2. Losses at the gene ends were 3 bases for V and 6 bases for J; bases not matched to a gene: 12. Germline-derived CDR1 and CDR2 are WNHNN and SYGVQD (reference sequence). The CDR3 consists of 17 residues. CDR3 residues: CASSETKGRGLAGELFF. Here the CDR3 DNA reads TGCGCCAGCAGTGAAACAAAGGGGCGGGGACTAGCCGGGGAGCTGTTTTTT.

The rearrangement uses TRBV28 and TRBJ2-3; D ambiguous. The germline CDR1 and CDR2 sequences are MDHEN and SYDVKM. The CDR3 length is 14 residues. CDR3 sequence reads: CATANRYSTDTQYF. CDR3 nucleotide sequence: TGTGCAACCGCAAACCGATACAGCACAGATACGCAGTATTTT.

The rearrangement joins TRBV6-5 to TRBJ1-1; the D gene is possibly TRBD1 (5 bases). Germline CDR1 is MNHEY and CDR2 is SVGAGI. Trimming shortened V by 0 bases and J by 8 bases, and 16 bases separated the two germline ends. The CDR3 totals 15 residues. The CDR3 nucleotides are TGTGCCAGCAGTTACTCGTATGTAAGTGAGGGGGAAGCTTTCTTT. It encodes CASSYSYVSEGEAFF.

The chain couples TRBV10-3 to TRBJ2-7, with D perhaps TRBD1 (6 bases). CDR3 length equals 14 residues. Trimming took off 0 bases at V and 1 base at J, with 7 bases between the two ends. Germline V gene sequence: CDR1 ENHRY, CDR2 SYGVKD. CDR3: CAISESTGSYEQYF. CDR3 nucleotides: TGTGCCATCAGTGAGTCTACAGGGTCCTACGAGCAGTACTTC.

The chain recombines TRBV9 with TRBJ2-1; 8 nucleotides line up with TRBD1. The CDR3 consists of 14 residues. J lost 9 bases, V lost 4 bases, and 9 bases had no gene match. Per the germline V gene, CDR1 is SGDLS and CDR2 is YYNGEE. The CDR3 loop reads CASSPRTGNSEQFF. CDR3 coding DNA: TGTGCCAGCAGCCCTAGGACAGGGAATAGTGAGCAGTTCTTC.

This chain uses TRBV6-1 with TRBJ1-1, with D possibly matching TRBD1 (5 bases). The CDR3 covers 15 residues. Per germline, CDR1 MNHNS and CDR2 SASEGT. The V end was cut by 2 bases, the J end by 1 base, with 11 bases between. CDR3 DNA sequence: TGTGCCAGCAGTGAATTTTCGCAGGGGAACACTGAAGCTTTCTTT. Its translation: CASSEFSQGNTEAFF.

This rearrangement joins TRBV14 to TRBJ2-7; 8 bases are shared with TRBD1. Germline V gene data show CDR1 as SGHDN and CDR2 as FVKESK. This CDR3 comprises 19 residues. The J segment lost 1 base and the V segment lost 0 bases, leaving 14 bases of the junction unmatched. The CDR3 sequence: CASSQDYTGGSFFSYEQYF. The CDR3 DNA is TGTGCCAGCAGCCAAGATTATACAGGGGGGAGCTTTTTTTCCTACGAGCAGTACTTC.

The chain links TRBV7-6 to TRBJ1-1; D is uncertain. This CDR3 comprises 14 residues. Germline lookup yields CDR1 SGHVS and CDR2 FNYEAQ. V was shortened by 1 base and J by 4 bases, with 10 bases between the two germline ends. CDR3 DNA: TGTGCCAGCAGCTTAGAGGCAGGAGGCACTGAAGCTTTCTTT. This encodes CASSLEAGGTEAFF.

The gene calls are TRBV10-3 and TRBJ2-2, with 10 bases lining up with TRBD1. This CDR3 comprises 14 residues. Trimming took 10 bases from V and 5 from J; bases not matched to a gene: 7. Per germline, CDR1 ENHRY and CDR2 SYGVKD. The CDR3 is CATDRGQGTGELFF. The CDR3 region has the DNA TGTGCCACCGACAGGGGGCAGGGGACCGGGGAGCTGTTTTTT.

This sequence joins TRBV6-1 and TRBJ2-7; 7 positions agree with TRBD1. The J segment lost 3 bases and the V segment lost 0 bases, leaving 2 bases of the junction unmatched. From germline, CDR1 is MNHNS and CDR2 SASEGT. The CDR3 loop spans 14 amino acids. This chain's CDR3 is CASSEADRIYEQYF. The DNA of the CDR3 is TGTGCCAGCAGTGAAGCGGACAGGATCTACGAGCAGTACTTC.

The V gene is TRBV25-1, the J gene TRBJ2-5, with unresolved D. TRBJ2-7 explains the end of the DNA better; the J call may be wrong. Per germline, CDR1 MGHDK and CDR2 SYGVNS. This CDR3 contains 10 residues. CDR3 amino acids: CASSGYEQYF. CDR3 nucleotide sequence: TGTGCCAGCAGTGGGTACGAGCAGTACTTC.

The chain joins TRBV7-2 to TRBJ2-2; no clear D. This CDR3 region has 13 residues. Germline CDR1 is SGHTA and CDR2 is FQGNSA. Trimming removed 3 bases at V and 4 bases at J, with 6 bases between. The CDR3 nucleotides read TGTGCCAGCAGCTTGGGCGGCACCGGGGAGCTGTTTTTT. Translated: CASSLGGTGELFF.

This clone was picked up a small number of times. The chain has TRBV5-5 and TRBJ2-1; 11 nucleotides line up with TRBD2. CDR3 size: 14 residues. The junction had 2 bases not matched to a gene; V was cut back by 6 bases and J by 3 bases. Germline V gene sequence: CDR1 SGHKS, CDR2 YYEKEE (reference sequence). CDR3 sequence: CASKTSGIYNEQFF. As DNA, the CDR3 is TGTGCCAGCAAGACTAGCGGGATCTACAATGAGCAGTTCTTC.

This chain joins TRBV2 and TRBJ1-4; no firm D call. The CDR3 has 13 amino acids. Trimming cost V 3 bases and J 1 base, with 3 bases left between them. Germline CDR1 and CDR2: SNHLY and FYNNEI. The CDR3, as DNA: TGTGCCAGCAGTGAGGAAACTAATGAAAAACTGTTTTTT. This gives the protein CASSEETNEKLFF.

The CDR3 sequence is CASTSVAGGYTDTQYF. CDR3 coding DNA: TGTGCCAGCACCTCCGTGGCGGGAGGATACACAGATACGCAGTATTTT. The V and J genes are TRBV2 and TRBJ2-3; the match to TRBD2 covers 8 bases. CDR1 and CDR2 (germline): SNHLY, FYNNEI. After removal of 7 bases from V and 2 bases from J, the junction contained 11 bases not matched to a gene. The length of the CDR3 is 16 residues. The variable domain in full, completed from reference TRBV2 and TRBJ2-3, reads EPEVTQTPSHQVTQMGQEVILRCVPISNHLYFYWYRQILGQKVEFLVSFYNNEISEKSEIFDDQFSVERPDGSNFTLKIRSTKLEDSAMYFCASTSVAGGYTDTQYFGPGTRLTVL.

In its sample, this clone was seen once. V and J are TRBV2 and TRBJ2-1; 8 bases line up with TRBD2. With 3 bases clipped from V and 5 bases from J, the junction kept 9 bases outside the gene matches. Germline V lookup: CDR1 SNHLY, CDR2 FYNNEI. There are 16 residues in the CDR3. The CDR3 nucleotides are TGTGCCAGCAGTGATCCGGGAGGGCGGGGGAACAATGAGCAGTTCTTC. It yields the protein CASSDPGGRGNNEQFF.

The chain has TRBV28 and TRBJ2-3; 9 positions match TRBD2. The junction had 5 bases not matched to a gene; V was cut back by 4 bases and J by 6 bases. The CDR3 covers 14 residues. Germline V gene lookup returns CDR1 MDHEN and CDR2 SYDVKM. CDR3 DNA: TGTGCCAGCAGTTATACAGGACTAGCGGATACGCAGTATTTT. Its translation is CASSYTGLADTQYF.

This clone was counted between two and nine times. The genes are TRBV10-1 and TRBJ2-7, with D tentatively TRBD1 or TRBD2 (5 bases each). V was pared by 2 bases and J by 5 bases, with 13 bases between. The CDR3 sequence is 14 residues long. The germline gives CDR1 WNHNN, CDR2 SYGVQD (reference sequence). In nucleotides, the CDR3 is TGCGCCAGCAGTGAGGGGACCGCCTTGAACGAGCAGTACTTC. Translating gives CASSEGTALNEQYF.

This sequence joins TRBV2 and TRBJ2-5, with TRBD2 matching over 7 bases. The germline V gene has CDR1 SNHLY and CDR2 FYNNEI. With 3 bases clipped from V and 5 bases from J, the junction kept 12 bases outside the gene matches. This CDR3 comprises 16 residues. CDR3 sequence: CASSDRTRIRGETQYF. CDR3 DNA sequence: TGTGCCAGCAGTGATCGGACTAGGATCCGGGGGGAGACCCAGTACTTC. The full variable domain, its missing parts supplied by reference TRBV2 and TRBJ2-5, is EPEVTQTPSHQVTQMGQEVILRCVPISNHLYFYWYRQILGQKVEFLVSFYNNEISEKSEIFDDQFSVERPDGSNFTLKIRSTKLEDSAMYFCASSDRTRIRGETQYFGPGTRLLVL.

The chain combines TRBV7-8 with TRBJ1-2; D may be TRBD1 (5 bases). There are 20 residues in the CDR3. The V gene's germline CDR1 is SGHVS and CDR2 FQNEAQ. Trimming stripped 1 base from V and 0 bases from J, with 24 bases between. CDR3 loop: CASSLEEMLYGGTANYGYTF. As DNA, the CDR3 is TGTGCCAGCAGCTTAGAAGAAATGCTCTATGGGGGTACGGCTAACTATGGCTACACCTTC. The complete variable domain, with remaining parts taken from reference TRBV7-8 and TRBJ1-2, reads GAGVSQSPRYKVAKRGQDVALRCDPISGHVSLFWYQQALGQGPEFLTYFQNEAQLDKSGLPSDRFFAERPEGSVSTLKIQRTQQEDSAVYLCASSLEEMLYGGTANYGYTFGSGTRLTVV.

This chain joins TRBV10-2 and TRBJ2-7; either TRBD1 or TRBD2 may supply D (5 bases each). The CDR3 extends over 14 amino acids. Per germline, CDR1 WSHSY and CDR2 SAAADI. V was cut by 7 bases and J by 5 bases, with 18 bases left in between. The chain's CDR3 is CASNLLWGNDEQYF. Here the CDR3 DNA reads TGCGCCAGCAACCTACTGTGGGGGAATGACGAGCAGTACTTC.